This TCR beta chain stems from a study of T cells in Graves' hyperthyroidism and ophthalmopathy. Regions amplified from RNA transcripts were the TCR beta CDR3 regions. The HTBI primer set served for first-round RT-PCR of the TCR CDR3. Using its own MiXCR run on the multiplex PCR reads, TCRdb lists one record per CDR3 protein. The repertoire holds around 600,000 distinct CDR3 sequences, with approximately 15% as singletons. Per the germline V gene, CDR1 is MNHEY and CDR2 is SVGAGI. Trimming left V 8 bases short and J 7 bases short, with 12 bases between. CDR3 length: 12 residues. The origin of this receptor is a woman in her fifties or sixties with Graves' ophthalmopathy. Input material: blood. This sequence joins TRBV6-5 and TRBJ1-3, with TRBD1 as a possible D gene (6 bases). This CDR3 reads CASGTLENTIYF. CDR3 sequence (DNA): TGTGCCAGCGGGACACTCGAGAACACCATATATTTT.